The 32 T cell receptor beta chains below were found in one sample sequenced in a study of OX40 agonist ivuxolimab in advanced cancers. The method was immunoSEQ multiplex PCR; TCRdb's version includes in-frame clones alone and lacks a portion of them. The profile shows 100,000 to 110,000 clones, around nine tenths of them singletons. The sequencing used CD4+ or CD8+ T cells sorted from blood, collected in a trial of the OX40 agonist ivuxolimab. These receptors were collected from an adult with an advanced solid tumor such as melanoma, head and neck, liver or kidney cancer.

The gene calls are TRBV4-1 and TRBJ1-4, with 10 bases fitting TRBD1. V shed 3 bases and J 4 bases; nucleotides not matched to a gene: 5. Looked up from germline, CDR1 is MGHRA and CDR2 is YSYEKL. The CDR3 sequence is 16 residues long. The DNA of the CDR3 is TGCGCCAGCAGCCAGGACAGGGGGGGGCTTAATGAAAAACTGTTTTTT. It encodes CASSQDRGGLNEKLFF.

This clone occurred once. The rearrangement links TRBV19 to TRBJ2-2, with 8 bases fitting TRBD1. V was clipped by 2 bases and J by 5 bases; unmatched bases: 4. Germline lookup yields CDR1 LNHDA and CDR2 SQIVND (reference sequence). This CDR3 is built from 15 residues. CDR3 protein: CASSIQGAGTGELFF. The CDR3, as DNA: TGTGCCAGTAGTATACAGGGGGCCGGTACCGGGGAGCTGTTTTTT.

V usage is TRBV27 and J usage is TRBJ1-1; no clear D gene. Germline lookup yields CDR1 MNHEY and CDR2 SMNVEV (reference sequence). V lost 7 bases to trimming and J lost 4 bases, with 16 bases between them. This CDR3 has 14 amino acids. The CDR3 DNA reads as TGTGCCAGCAACCTCGCAGGCGAGGGCACTGAAGCTTTCTTT. This gives the protein CASNLAGEGTEAFF.

Of note for this clone: A read error may produce the germline difference seen at one junction end. This sequence joins TRBV7-8 and TRBJ2-3; no definite D call. The CDR3 loop spans 11 amino acids. In germline, CDR1 is SGHVS, CDR2 FQNEAQ. The CDR3 here is CASSLQLNLDF. The CDR3 coding sequence is TGTGCCAGCAGCTTGCAATTAAATCTAGATTTT.

This clone has a single count. This rearrangement joins TRBV9 to TRBJ1-5, with a tentative D call TRBD1 (5 bases). The CDR3 runs to 15 residues. Germline lookup yields CDR1 SGDLS and CDR2 YYNGEE. V dropped 3 bases and J dropped 0 bases, with 10 bases sitting between them. The CDR3 here is CASSAEGYSNQPQHF. The CDR3 DNA is TGTGCCAGCAGCGCCGAGGGGTATAGCAATCAGCCCCAGCATTTT. The complete variable domain, with remaining parts taken from reference TRBV9 and TRBJ1-5, reads DSGVTQTPKHLITATGQRVTLRCSPRSGDLSVYWYQQSLDQGLQFLIQYYNGEERAKGNILERFSAQQFPDLHSELNLSSLELGDSALYFCASSAEGYSNQPQHFGDGTRLSIL.

This rearrangement joins TRBV7-7 to TRBJ2-1, with 9 bases identical to TRBD2. The germline gives CDR1 SSHAT, CDR2 FNYEAQ (reference sequence). V was clipped by 4 bases and J by 10 bases; unmatched bases: 11. This CDR3 comprises 15 residues. This chain's CDR3 is CASSSSGTSRGEQFF. CDR3 sequence (DNA): TGTGCCAGCAGCTCCTCCGGGACTAGCCGGGGGGAGCAGTTCTTC.

This clone occurred once. The chain couples TRBV7-3 to TRBJ2-1, with 9 bases matching TRBD2. V gave up 1 base and J gave up 6 bases; unmatched junction bases: 7. The germline gives CDR1 SGHTA, CDR2 FQGTGA. The CDR3 runs 16 residues. CDR3 protein: CASSLNAAGGGNEQFF. The DNA for the CDR3 is TGTGCCAGCAGCTTAAATGCAGCGGGAGGAGGCAATGAGCAGTTCTTC.

This chain uses TRBV15 with TRBJ2-3, with D tentatively TRBD2 (5 bases). CDR1 is LNHNV and CDR2 is YYDKDF in the germline V gene (reference sequence). Deletions cut 6 bases from V and 6 bases from J, with 13 bases between. CDR3 length: 13 amino acids. The CDR3 is CATRSRDYDTQYF. CDR3 DNA: TGTGCCACCAGATCCCGAGACTACGATACGCAGTATTTT. Looking up the rest from reference TRBV15 and TRBJ2-3 gives the full variable domain: DAMVIQNPRYQVTQFGKPVTLSCSQTLNHNVMYWYQQKSSQAPKLLFHYYDKDFNNEADTPDNFQSRRPNTSFCFLDIRSPGLGDTAMYLCATRSRDYDTQYFGPGTRLTVL.

CDR3 protein: CASGSGRGLLTSSTDTQYF. CDR3 sequence (DNA): TGCGCCAGCGGCTCGGGCAGGGGACTACTTACCTCTAGCACAGATACGCAGTATTTT. This rearrangement joins TRBV5-1 to TRBJ2-3, with TRBD2 as a possible D gene (7 bases). V shed 7 bases and J shed 0 bases, with 27 bases lying between them. CDR1 is SGHRS, CDR2 YFSETQ, per germline. The CDR3 length is 19 residues. Full variable domain (missing parts from reference TRBV5-1 and TRBJ2-3): KAGVTQTPRYLIKTRGQQVTLSCSPISGHRSVSWYQQTPGQGLQFLFEYFSETQRNKGNFPGRFSGRQFSNSRSEMNVSTLELGDSALYLCASGSGRGLLTSSTDTQYFGPGTRLTVL.

The chain links TRBV6-1 to TRBJ2-7, with D tentatively TRBD1 (5 bases). The CDR3 runs 13 residues. Germline CDR1 and CDR2: MNHNS and SASEGT. The V gene lost 4 bases and the J gene lost 2 bases, with 9 bases spanning the gap. CDR3 loop: CASSVTGAYEQYF. The CDR3 bases are TGTGCCAGCAGTGTAACAGGAGCCTACGAGCAGTACTTC.

The rearrangement uses TRBV5-4 and TRBJ2-7; TRBD2 agrees at 7 bases. The CDR3 length is 14 residues. Germline assignment: CDR1 SGHNT and CDR2 YYREEE (reference sequence). The V and J ends lost 2 bases and 0 bases, in that order; junction bases with no gene match: 2. In DNA, the CDR3 is TGTGCCAGCAGCTTCGGCGGGAGCTCCTACGAGCAGTACTTC. Translating gives CASSFGGSSYEQYF.

This chain connects TRBV6-1 to TRBJ2-1; D may match TRBD1 or TRBD2 (6 bases each). There are 14 residues in the CDR3. CDR1 is MNHNS, CDR2 SASEGT, per germline. Between the trimmed V and J ends, which lost 4 bases and 6 bases, there was a span of 13 bases. CDR3 protein: CASSAPKGGNEQFF. As DNA, the CDR3 is TGTGCCAGCAGTGCCCCCAAGGGGGGCAATGAGCAGTTCTTC.

The chain employs TRBV28 and TRBJ2-7, with D possibly matching TRBD1 (5 bases). Germline-derived CDR1 and CDR2 are MDHEN and SYDVKM. Trimming cost V 9 bases and J 2 bases, with 14 bases left between them. The CDR3 runs to 13 residues. CDR3 sequence: CASRTTGTYEQYF. The CDR3 DNA is TGTGCCAGTAGGACAACAGGAACCTACGAGCAGTACTTC.

This clone was counted once. This chain connects TRBV19 to TRBJ2-7, with D maybe TRBD2 (5 bases). The CDR3 sequence is 17 residues long. The germline gives CDR1 LNHDA, CDR2 SQIVND (reference sequence). Trimming removed 2 bases at V and 0 bases at J, with 17 bases between. CDR3 loop: CASSIRGSHIPSYEQYF. The CDR3, as DNA: TGTGCCAGTAGTATAAGAGGGAGCCACATCCCCTCCTACGAGCAGTACTTC.

V usage is TRBV5-1 and J usage is TRBJ1-2; 7 bases line up with TRBD1. The CDR3 is made up of 13 amino acids. After removal of 4 bases from V and 2 bases from J, the junction contained 2 bases not matched to a gene. CDR1 SGHRS and CDR2 YFSETQ come from the germline V gene. CDR3 region: CASSPGQNYGYTF. CDR3 nucleotides: TGCGCCAGCAGCCCGGGACAGAACTATGGCTACACCTTC.

The rearrangement joins TRBV28 to TRBJ2-3, with 10 bases aligning to TRBD2. The CDR3 extends over 16 amino acids. Unmatched junction bases numbered 10, after V lost 6 bases and J lost 4 bases. CDR1 is MDHEN, CDR2 SYDVKM, per germline. In DNA form, the CDR3 reads TGTGCCAGCAGCCAAACTAGCGGGATAAAATCAGATACGCAGTATTTT. This encodes CASSQTSGIKSDTQYF.

The chain employs TRBV29-1 and TRBJ2-5; D is unclear. The CDR3 loop spans 13 amino acids. Germline V gives CDR1 SQVTM, CDR2 ANQGSEA. V was pared by 1 base and J by 5 bases, with 11 bases between. This chain's CDR3 is CSVEGRRSETQYF. The CDR3 DNA reads as TGCAGCGTTGAAGGGCGGCGGTCGGAGACCCAGTACTTC.

The V call is TRBV7-9, the J call TRBJ1-2; tentatively, D is TRBD1 (6 bases). From germline, CDR1 is SEHNR and CDR2 FQNEAQ (reference sequence). The CDR3 is made up of 12 amino acids. The ends were cut back, 1 base at V and 14 bases at J, with 14 bases in the middle. CDR3 bases: TGTGCCAGCAGCTTAGGCGGGACACCTCGTACCTTC. It encodes CASSLGGTPRTF.

CDR3 bases: TGTGCCATCAGTGATGGAGCGCTAGCGGGAGTTCGAGAGACCCAGTACTTC. Translated, it gives CAISDGALAGVRETQYF. This rearrangement joins TRBV10-3 to TRBJ2-5; 10 nucleotides align to TRBD2. With 3 bases clipped from V and 4 bases from J, the junction kept 11 bases outside the gene matches. Germline V lookup: CDR1 ENHRY, CDR2 SYGVKD. The CDR3 runs to 17 residues.

This chain joins TRBV5-4 and TRBJ2-3; 7 nucleotides match TRBD2. Germline CDR1 SGHNT, CDR2 YYREEE (reference sequence). V shed 4 bases, J shed 0 bases, and the junction held 8 bases outside the gene matches. CDR3 length equals 16 residues. In nucleotides, the CDR3 is TGTGCCAGCAGCCTTGGGGCTAGCGGTAGCACAGATACGCAGTATTTT. Amino acids: CASSLGASGSTDTQYF.

The rearrangement uses TRBV18 and TRBJ2-7, with D maybe TRBD1 (5 bases). V lost 3 bases and J 3 bases, leaving 18 bases between the germline ends. Germline values: CDR1 KGHSH, CDR2 LQKENI. The CDR3 covers 16 residues. The CDR3, as DNA: TGTGCCAGCTCACCTCTAACAGGTGACCTGGGCTACGAGCAGTACTTC. Amino acids: CASSPLTGDLGYEQYF. Combining the CDR3 with reference TRBV18 and TRBJ2-7 gives the whole variable domain NAGVMQNPRHLVRRRGQEARLRCSPMKGHSHVYWYRQLPEEGLKFMVYLQKENIIDESGMPKERFSAEFPKEGPSILRIQQVVRGDSAAYFCASSPLTGDLGYEQYFGPGTRLTVT.

The chain combines TRBV5-3 with TRBJ2-5, with a tentative D call TRBD1 (6 bases). TRBV5-3 falls under the ORF class, with uncertain function. Trimming left V 3 bases short and J 2 bases short, with 8 bases between. This CDR3 comprises 13 residues. The CDR3 spells CARSSGHQETQYF. The CDR3 bases are TGTGCCAGAAGCTCGGGACATCAAGAGACCCAGTACTTC.

This clone appeared a single time. V gene TRBV27 combines with J gene TRBJ2-7, with a tentative D call TRBD1 (5 bases). Germline CDR1 reads MNHEY; CDR2 reads SMNVEV (reference sequence). The ends were cut back, 6 bases at V and 0 bases at J, with 12 bases in the middle. This CDR3 has 14 residues. The CDR3 region is CASREQVPSYEQYF. CDR3 DNA: TGTGCCAGCAGGGAACAGGTCCCCTCCTACGAGCAGTACTTC.

The rearrangement links TRBV9 to TRBJ1-3, with D unclear. V shed 3 bases and J shed 0 bases, with 19 bases lying between them. Germline CDR1 reads SGDLS; CDR2 reads YYNGEE. This CDR3 has 18 amino acids. The CDR3 protein is CASSASPTGVISGNTIYF. In nucleotides, the CDR3 is TGTGCCAGCAGCGCTTCGCCTACCGGGGTGATCTCTGGAAACACCATATATTTT.

The chain links TRBV19 to TRBJ2-5; D call uncertain. CDR1 and CDR2 from the germline V gene are LNHDA and SQIVND (reference sequence). This CDR3 is built from 14 residues. Between the trimmed V and J ends, which lost 3 bases and 4 bases, there was a span of 12 bases. Here the CDR3 DNA reads TGTGCCAGTAGTATTGTCACCTTCGGAGAGACCCAGTACTTC. It encodes CASSIVTFGETQYF. Based on the CDR3 plus reference TRBV19 and TRBJ2-5, the full variable domain is DGGITQSPKYLFRKEGQNVTLSCEQNLNHDAMYWYRQDPGQGLRLIYYSQIVNDFQKGDIAEGYSVSREKKESFPLTVTSAQKNPTAFYLCASSIVTFGETQYFGPGTRLLVL.

J is TRBJ1-3 and V is TRBV11-2; perhaps TRBD1 as D (6 bases). The germline V and J ends were trimmed by 4 bases and 2 bases, with 12 bases remaining between them. The CDR3 has 15 amino acids. CDR1 SGHAT and CDR2 FQNNGV come from the germline V gene. DNA of the CDR3: TGTGCCAGCAGCTCGTACTACAGGGCTGGAAACACCATATATTTT. It codes for CASSSYYRAGNTIYF.

V is TRBV19 and J is TRBJ1-2; the D gene is possibly TRBD1 (6 bases). The CDR3 is made up of 17 amino acids. The germline V and J ends were trimmed by 10 bases and 8 bases, with 32 bases remaining between them. Per the germline V gene, CDR1 is LNHDA and CDR2 is SQIVND (reference sequence). The CDR3 region has the DNA TGTGCCATTAATTTTCAGGGGAATAAGAAGGGCCCGGCCGGCTACACCTTC. Translating it yields CAINFQGNKKGPAGYTF.

The CDR3 nucleotides read TGTGCCAGCCAGGACAGTTTCGGGTGGCCCCAGCATTTT. This sequence encodes CASQDSFGWPQHF. The chain uses TRBV19 and TRBJ1-5; D may be TRBD1 (6 bases). V was cut by 9 bases and J by 9 bases, with 18 bases left in between. Germline values: CDR1 LNHDA, CDR2 SQIVND (reference sequence). This CDR3 is 13 amino acids long.

The CDR3 DNA reads as TGTGCCAGCACGGTCTCGATGGAGACCCAGTACTTC. It translates to CASTVSMETQYF. The V gene is TRBV6-1, the J gene TRBJ2-5; no reliable D call. There are 12 residues in the CDR3. The ends were cut back, 7 bases at V and 5 bases at J, with 11 bases in the middle. The germline V gene encodes CDR1 MNHNS and CDR2 SASEGT.

The gene calls are TRBV18 and TRBJ1-1, with D hard to call. Germline CDR1 KGHSH, CDR2 LQKENI. This CDR3 has 16 residues. The ends were cut back, 3 bases at V and 0 bases at J, with 14 bases in the middle. CDR3 sequence: CASSPIGPPMNTEAFF. For the CDR3, the DNA is TGTGCCAGCTCACCTATCGGGCCGCCAATGAACACTGAAGCTTTCTTT.

This clone appeared a single time. V usage is TRBV4-2 and J usage is TRBJ2-7; D not certain. From germline, CDR1 is LGHNA and CDR2 YNFKEQ. The CDR3 covers 18 residues. V lost 2 bases and J lost 2, with 22 bases in between. Written as DNA, the CDR3 is TGTGCCAGCAGCCAAACCGCCGCTACTTGGGGAACCCCCTACGAGCAGTACTTC. Translation gives CASSQTAATWGTPYEQYF.

This sequence joins TRBV19 and TRBJ2-7, with TRBD2 identical over 10 bases. CDR1 LNHDA and CDR2 SQIVND come from the germline V gene (reference sequence). CDR3 length: 12 residues. V gave up 8 bases and J gave up 7 bases; unmatched junction bases: 5. CDR3 loop: CASSSGSWEQYF. The CDR3 bases are TGTGCCAGTTCTAGCGGGAGTTGGGAGCAGTACTTC.